This T cell receptor (beta chain) was recovered during a study of T cell changes during pregnancy in multiple sclerosis. The V gene's germline CDR1 is SNHLY and CDR2 FYNNEI. There are 14 residues in the CDR3. The J segment lost 3 bases and the V segment lost 6 bases, leaving 6 bases of the junction unmatched. Only in-frame clones appear in the TCRdb table, and some are missing; sequencing was by immunoSEQ multiplex PCR. The table has tens of thousands of clones, nearly 90% seen once. This specimen was CD4+ T cells from peripheral blood mononuclear cells, taken in the third trimester of pregnancy. The sequence derives from a female donor in good health, enrolled as a control in a pregnancy study. V and J are TRBV2 and TRBJ2-3; 7 nucleotides line up with TRBD1. CDR3 protein: CASRSGTVTDTQYF. DNA of the CDR3: TGTGCCAGCAGATCCGGGACAGTTACAGATACGCAGTATTTT.